This T cell receptor beta chain was recorded in a study of T cells in women clearing cervical HPV infection. Study in general: Case blood was drawn when the lesion was first found; control blood after infection became undetectable. Regarding the study as a whole: CIN3+ cases had significantly higher TCR richness than controls; evenness did not differ. Controls had more TRBV6-7 (approximately 0.15%) than cases (approximately 0.11%).

As regards this clone: The target antigen is unknown. The CDR3 extends 3 residues past the end of the read, so its final part is completed from the germline J gene.

Assay: immunoSEQ multiplex PCR; the TCRdb copy retains only in-frame clones and omits some. The sample holds 22,000 or so clones. The length of the CDR3 is 18 residues. The J segment lost 7 bases and the V segment lost 9 bases, leaving 22 bases of the junction unmatched. Germline V CDR1 and CDR2: LNHDA, SQIVND (reference sequence). All participants had a single incident cervical HPV16 infection, and prevalent HPV16 infections were excluded. The receptor comes from a woman between 18 and 69 years old with a cervical HPV16 infection that either progressed to CIN3+ or cleared (not recorded which). The chain links TRBV19 to TRBJ2-1; 9 bases are shared with TRBD2. Material: blood buffy coat. This CDR3 reads CASPPKAFVAGVSNEQFF. CDR3 bases read: TGTGCCAGCCCCCCTAAGGCCTTTGTAGCGGGAGTTTCAAATGAG.